The clone carrying this TCR beta chain was seen many times. Antigen specificity is unknown. The sample belongs to a study of response to subunit inactivated influenza vaccine. Regarding the study as a whole: The authors suggested that few new T cells are recruited per seasonal influenza vaccination.

One entry per CDR3 protein, called by TCRdb with MiXCR from the RT-PCR reads. The sample contains about 190,000 distinct CDR3 sequences, approximately 15% of which appear only once. The germline V gene encodes CDR1 SGHVS and CDR2 FQNEAQ. CDR3 size: 12 residues. V lost 5 bases and J lost 5, with 10 bases in between. This TCR was sampled from a man aged 45 to 65 who received an inactivated influenza vaccine. The sequencing here drew on CD8+ T cells sorted from PBMCs, taken around 5 days after vaccination. This rearrangement joins TRBV7-8 to TRBJ2-7; D not certain. CDR3 region: CASSPMGDEQYF. Here the CDR3 DNA reads TGTGCCAGCAGCCCTATGGGCGACGAGCAGTACTTC.